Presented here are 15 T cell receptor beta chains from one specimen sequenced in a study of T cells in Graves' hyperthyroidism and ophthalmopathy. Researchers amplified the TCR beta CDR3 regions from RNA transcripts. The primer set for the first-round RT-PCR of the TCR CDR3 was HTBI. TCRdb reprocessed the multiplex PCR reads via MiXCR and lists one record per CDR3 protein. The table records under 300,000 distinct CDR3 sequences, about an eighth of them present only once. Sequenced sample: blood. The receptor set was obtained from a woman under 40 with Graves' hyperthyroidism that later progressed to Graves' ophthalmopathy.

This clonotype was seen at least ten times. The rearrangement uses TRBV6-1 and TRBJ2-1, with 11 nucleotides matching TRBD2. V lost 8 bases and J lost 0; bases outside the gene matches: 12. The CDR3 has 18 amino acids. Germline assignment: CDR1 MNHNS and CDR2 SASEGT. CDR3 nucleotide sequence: TGTGCCAGCCGTTTGGTAGCGGGAGGGTCCAGCTCCTACAATGAGCAGTTCTTC. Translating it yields CASRLVAGGSSSYNEQFF.

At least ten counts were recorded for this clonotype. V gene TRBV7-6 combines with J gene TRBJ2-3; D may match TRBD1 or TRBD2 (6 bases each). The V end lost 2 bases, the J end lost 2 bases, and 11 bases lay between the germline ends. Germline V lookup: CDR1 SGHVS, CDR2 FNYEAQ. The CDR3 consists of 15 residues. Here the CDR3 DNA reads TGTGCCAGCAGCTTATTTGGGGGGCTCACAGATACGCAGTATTTT. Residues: CASSLFGGLTDTQYF.

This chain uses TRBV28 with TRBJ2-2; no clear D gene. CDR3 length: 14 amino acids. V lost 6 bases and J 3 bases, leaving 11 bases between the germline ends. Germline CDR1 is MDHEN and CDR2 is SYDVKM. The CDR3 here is CASRADWYTGELFF. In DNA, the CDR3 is TGTGCCAGCAGAGCAGATTGGTACACCGGGGAGCTGTTTTTT.

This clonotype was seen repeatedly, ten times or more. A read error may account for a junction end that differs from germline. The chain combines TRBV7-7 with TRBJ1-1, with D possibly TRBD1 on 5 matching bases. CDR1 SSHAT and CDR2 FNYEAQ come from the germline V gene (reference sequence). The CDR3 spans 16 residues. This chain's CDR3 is CASSLIQRGTDTEAFF. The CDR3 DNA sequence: TGTGCTAGCAGCTTAATCCAGCGGGGGACGGACACTGAAGCTTTCTTT.

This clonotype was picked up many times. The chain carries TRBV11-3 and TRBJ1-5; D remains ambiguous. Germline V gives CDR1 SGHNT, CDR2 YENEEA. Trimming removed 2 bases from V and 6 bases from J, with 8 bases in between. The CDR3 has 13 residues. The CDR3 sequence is CASSLKSSQPQHF. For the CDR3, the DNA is TGTGCCAGCAGCTTAAAATCGTCTCAGCCCCAGCATTTT.

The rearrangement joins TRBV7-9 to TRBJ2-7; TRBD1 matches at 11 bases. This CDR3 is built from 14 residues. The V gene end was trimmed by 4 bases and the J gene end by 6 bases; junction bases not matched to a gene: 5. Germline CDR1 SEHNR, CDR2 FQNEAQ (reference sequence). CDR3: CASSSRDRGVEQYF. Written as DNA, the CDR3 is TGTGCCAGCAGCTCCCGGGACAGGGGGGTCGAGCAGTACTTC.

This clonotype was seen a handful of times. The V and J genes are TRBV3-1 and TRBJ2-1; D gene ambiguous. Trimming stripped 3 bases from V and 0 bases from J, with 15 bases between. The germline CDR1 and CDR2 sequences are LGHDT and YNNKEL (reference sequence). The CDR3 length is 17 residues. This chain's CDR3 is CASSQFSPESSYNEQFF. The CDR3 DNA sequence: TGTGCCAGCAGCCAGTTCTCACCGGAGAGCTCCTACAATGAGCAGTTCTTC.

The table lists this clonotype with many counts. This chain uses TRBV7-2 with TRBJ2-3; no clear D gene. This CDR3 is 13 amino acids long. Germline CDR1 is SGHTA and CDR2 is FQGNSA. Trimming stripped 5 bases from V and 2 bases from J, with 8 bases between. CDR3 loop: CASSPGLTDTQYF. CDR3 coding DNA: TGTGCCAGCAGCCCCGGTCTCACAGATACGCAGTATTTT.

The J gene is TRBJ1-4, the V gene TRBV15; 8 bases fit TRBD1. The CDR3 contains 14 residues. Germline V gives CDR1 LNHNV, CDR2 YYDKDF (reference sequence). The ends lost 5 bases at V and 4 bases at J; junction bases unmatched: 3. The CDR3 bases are TGTGCCACCAGCGTGGGACAGGATAATGAAAAACTGTTTTTT. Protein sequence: CATSVGQDNEKLFF.

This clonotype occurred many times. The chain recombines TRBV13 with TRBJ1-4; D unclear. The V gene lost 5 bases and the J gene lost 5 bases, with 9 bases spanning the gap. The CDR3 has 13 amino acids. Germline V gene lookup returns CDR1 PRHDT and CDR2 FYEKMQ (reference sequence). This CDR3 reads CASSVLPNEKLFF. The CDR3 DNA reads TGTGCCAGCAGCGTACTGCCCAATGAAAAACTGTTTTTT.

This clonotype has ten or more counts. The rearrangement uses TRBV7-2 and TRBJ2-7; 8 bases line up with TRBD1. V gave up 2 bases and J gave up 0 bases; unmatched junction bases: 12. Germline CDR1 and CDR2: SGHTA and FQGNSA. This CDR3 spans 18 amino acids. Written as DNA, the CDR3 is TGTGCCAGCAGCTTAAACGTCCCGGGACAGGCGACCTCCTACGAGCAGTACTTC. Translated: CASSLNVPGQATSYEQYF.

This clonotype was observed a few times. The CDR3 loop is CASSNHRDLFFTGELFF. DNA of the CDR3: TGTGCCAGCAGCAATCACCGGGACCTCTTTTTTACCGGGGAGCTGTTTTTT. This chain connects TRBV7-2 to TRBJ2-2, with D perhaps given as TRBD1 or TRBD2 (5 bases each). Trimming pared 5 bases from V and 5 bases from J, leaving 21 bases between. The CDR3 is 17 residues long. Germline V CDR1 and CDR2: SGHTA, FQGNSA.

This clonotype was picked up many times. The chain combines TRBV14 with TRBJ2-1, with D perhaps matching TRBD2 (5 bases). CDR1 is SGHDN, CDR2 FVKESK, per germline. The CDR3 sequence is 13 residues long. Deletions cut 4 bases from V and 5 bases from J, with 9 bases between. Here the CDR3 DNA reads TGTGCCAGCAGCCTACAGCGGCACAATGAGCAGTTCTTC. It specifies CASSLQRHNEQFF.

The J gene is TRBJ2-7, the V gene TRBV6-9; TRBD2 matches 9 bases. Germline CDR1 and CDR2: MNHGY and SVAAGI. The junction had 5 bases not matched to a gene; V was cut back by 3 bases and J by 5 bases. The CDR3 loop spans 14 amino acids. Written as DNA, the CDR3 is TGTGCCAGCAGTTACGGACTAGCGACCCACGAGCAGTACTTC. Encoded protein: CASSYGLATHEQYF.

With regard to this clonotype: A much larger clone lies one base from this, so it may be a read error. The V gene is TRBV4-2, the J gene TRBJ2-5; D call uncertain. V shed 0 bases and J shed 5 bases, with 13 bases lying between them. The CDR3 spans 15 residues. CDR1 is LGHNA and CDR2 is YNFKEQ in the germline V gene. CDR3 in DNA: TGTGCCAGCAGCCAAGAGAAAGCGCCCCGGGAGACCCAGTACTTC. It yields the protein CASSQEKAPRETQYF.